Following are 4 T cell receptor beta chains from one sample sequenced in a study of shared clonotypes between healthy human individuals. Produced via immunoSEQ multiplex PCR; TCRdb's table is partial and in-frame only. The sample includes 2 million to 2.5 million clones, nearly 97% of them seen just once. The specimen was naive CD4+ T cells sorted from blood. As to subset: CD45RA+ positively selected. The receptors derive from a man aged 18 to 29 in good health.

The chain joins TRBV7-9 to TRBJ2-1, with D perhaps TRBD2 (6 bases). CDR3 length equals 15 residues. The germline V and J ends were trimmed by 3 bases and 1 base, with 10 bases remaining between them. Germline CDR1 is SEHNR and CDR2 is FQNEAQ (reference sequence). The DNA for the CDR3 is TGTGCCAGCAGCTTTGGGGGAGGTTCCTACAATGAGCAGTTCTTC. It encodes CASSFGGGSYNEQFF.

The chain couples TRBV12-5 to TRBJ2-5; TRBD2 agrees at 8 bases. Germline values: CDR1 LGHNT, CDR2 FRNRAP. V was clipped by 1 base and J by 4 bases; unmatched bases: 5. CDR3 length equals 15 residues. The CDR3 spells CASGLGGGRGETQYF. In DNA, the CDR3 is TGTGCTAGTGGTTTGGGCGGGGGGAGAGGAGAGACCCAGTACTTC.

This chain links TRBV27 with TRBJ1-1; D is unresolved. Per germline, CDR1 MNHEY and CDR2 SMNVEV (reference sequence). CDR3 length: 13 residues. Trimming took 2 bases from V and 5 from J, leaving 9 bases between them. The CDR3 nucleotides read TGTGCCAGCAGTTTAATCGGGGTTACTGAAGCTTTCTTT. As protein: CASSLIGVTEAFF.

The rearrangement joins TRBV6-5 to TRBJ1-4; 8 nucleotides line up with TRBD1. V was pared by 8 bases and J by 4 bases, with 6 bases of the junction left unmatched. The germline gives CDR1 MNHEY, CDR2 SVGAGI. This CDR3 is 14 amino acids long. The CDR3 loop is CASGDRGGNEKLFF. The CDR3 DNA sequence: TGTGCCAGCGGAGACAGGGGAGGTAATGAAAAACTGTTTTTT.